These 8 T cell receptor beta chains were all obtained from the same sample, sequenced in a study of blood T cell repertoires in COVID-19. This table comes from immunoSEQ multiplex PCR, and its TCRdb copy is limited to in-frame clones, with some not included. Of 150,000 to 200,000 clones detected, approximately 80% appear once; the ten largest clones hold 8% to 9.5%. The sample was peripheral blood. These TCRs come from a man in his 60s with acute or convalescent COVID-19.

CDR3 DNA sequence: TGTGCCAGCTCACCTAAATCGGCAAAGGGGGCGGCCGGGGAGCTGTTTTTT. This encodes CASSPKSAKGAAGELFF. The chain carries TRBV18 and TRBJ2-2; 7 bases map to TRBD1. The CDR3 has 17 amino acids. The germline CDR1 and CDR2 sequences are KGHSH and LQKENI. With V trimmed by 3 bases and J by 6 bases, 13 bases remained unmatched. The full variable domain, rest sourced from reference TRBV18 and TRBJ2-2, is NAGVMQNPRHLVRRRGQEARLRCSPMKGHSHVYWYRQLPEEGLKFMVYLQKENIIDESGMPKERFSAEFPKEGPSILRIQQVVRGDSAAYFCASSPKSAKGAAGELFFGEGSRLTVL.

This clone appeared a single time. V is TRBV19 and J is TRBJ2-5; perhaps TRBD1 as D (5 bases). CDR1 is LNHDA, CDR2 SQIVND, per germline (reference sequence). Trimming stripped 3 bases from V and 5 bases from J, with 10 bases between. The CDR3 consists of 13 residues. CDR3 loop: CASSIRGWETQYF. The DNA for the CDR3 is TGTGCCAGTAGTATTAGGGGATGGGAGACCCAGTACTTC.

This clone was seen at least ten times. This chain links TRBV12-5 with TRBJ2-7, with D perhaps matching TRBD2 (7 bases). The germline gives CDR1 LGHNT, CDR2 FRNRAP. The CDR3 has 16 amino acids. V dropped 4 bases and J dropped 2 bases, with 18 bases sitting between them. The CDR3 DNA is TGTGCTAGTGGTTCAGGCACCGGGGGGCAGACCTACGAGCAGTACTTC. The encoded protein is CASGSGTGGQTYEQYF.

This clone occurred a few times. The chain recombines TRBV30 with TRBJ2-7; TRBD1 aligns across 8 bases. This CDR3 is 13 amino acids long. Unmatched junction bases numbered 4, after V lost 3 bases and J lost 3 bases. CDR1 is GTSNPN, CDR2 SVGIG, per germline (reference sequence). In DNA, the CDR3 is TGTGCCTGGAGCCGAGGACAGGGCTACGAGCAGTACTTC. This sequence encodes CAWSRGQGYEQYF. Filled out from reference TRBV30 and TRBJ2-7, the complete variable domain reads SQTIHQWPATLVQPVGSPLSLECTVEGTSNPNLYWYRQAAGRGLQLLFYSVGIGQISSEVPQNLSASRPQDRQFILSSKKLLLSDSGFYLCAWSRGQGYEQYFGPGTRLTVT.

The chain combines TRBV30 with TRBJ2-5; TRBD1 matches 7 bases. Germline lookup yields CDR1 GTSNPN and CDR2 SVGIG (reference sequence). The CDR3 is 15 amino acids. Trimming cost V 4 bases and J 0 bases; bases outside gene matches: 8. CDR3 in DNA: TGTGCCTGGACCTTAGGGACAGCGTACCAAGAGACCCAGTACTTC. Protein: CAWTLGTAYQETQYF.

The chain employs TRBV5-5 and TRBJ2-1; possibly TRBD1 for D (6 bases). CDR1 is SGHKS and CDR2 is YYEKEE in the germline V gene (reference sequence). The CDR3 is made up of 17 amino acids. V lost 1 base and J 4 bases, leaving 18 bases between the germline ends. The DNA of the CDR3 is TGTGCCAGCAGCTTGTATCATTTGGGACAATTATACAATGAGCAGTTCTTC. As protein: CASSLYHLGQLYNEQFF.

V is TRBV4-1 and J is TRBJ2-3, with D tentatively TRBD2 (6 bases). V was trimmed by 0 bases and J by 1 base, leaving 8 bases between them. Germline V gene sequence: CDR1 MGHRA, CDR2 YSYEKL. The CDR3 has 15 amino acids. CDR3 nucleotide sequence: TGCGCCAGCAGCCAAGATGGGACTCGCACAGATACGCAGTATTTT. Translating it yields CASSQDGTRTDTQYF.

The rearrangement links TRBV18 to TRBJ2-5, with D perhaps TRBD1 (6 bases). V lost 3 bases and J lost 3, with 14 bases in between. The CDR3 is 15 residues long. CDR1 and CDR2 from the germline V gene are KGHSH and LQKENI. CDR3 bases: TGTGCCAGCTCACCCGACGCCAGGGGAAAAGAGACCCAGTACTTC. As protein: CASSPDARGKETQYF.